The clone carrying this T cell receptor beta chain occurred a few times. The antigen remains undetermined. The CDR3 runs 15 residues. Germline trimming cut 10 bases from V and 5 bases from J; bases unmatched to any gene: 12. In germline, CDR1 is PRHDT, CDR2 FYEKMQ (reference sequence). According to the study, genomic DNA was the template for TCR beta VDJ and CDR3 profiling. From the reads, TCRdb called clonotypes with MiXCR, one entry per CDR3 protein. This sample carries about 81,000 distinct CDR3 sequences, under 50% of them seen once, and the ten largest clones take approximately 61%. This sample was included in a study of CD8+CD57+ T cells in acquired aplastic anemia. Overall study: The average for DNA from sorted CD4+ and CD8+ cells was 3.2 ug.

Study-wide results and caveats: Any difference that existed in CD8+ Simpson's diversity between patients and controls was not significant. Patients had twenty-nine CD8+ CDR3 sequences in common with controls (the shared set).

V is TRBV13 and J is TRBJ2-1, with 9 bases lining up with TRBD2. The clonotype comes from a human donor in good health, serving as a control. The sequenced material came from sorted CD4+, CD8+, or CD8+CD57+ T cells (not recorded which) from PBMCs. CDR3 in amino acids: CATVFLAGVNNEQFF. The CDR3 nucleotides are TGTGCCACGGTATTCTTAGCGGGGGTAAACAATGAGCAGTTCTTC.